The 25 T cell receptor beta chains presented below share a single source sample, sequenced in a study of CD8+ T cells in alopecia areata. RNA was extracted and reverse transcribed into cDNA as the sequencing template. Clones were read by immunoSEQ multiplex PCR, and TCRdb kept only the in-frame ones, dropping some. The table includes around 300,000 clones, 45% to 70% detected once. Treatment noted: oral pan-JAK inhibitor, 5-10 mg twice daily. The sample consisted of CD4+ T cells sorted from blood, taken around week 54, from a patient treated with tofacitinib. These receptor sequences come from a human donor with alopecia areata.

In this sample, this clone turned up a few times. The chain joins TRBV10-3 to TRBJ2-5; no reliable D call. Looked up from germline, CDR1 is ENHRY and CDR2 is SYGVKD. This CDR3 is 12 amino acids long. V gave up 2 bases and J gave up 3 bases, with 4 bases separating them. As DNA, the CDR3 is TGTGCCATCAGTGAGGGAGAAGAGACCCAGTACTTC. It is translated as CAISEGEETQYF.

This chain links TRBV27 with TRBJ2-7, with D tentatively TRBD1 or TRBD2 (5 bases each). Germline-derived CDR1 and CDR2 are MNHEY and SMNVEV (reference sequence). V lost 5 bases and J 7 bases, leaving 18 bases between the germline ends. The CDR3 has 14 residues. The CDR3 protein is CASSIGTERYEQYF. Written as DNA, the CDR3 is TGTGCCAGCAGTATCGGGACGGAGAGGTATGAGCAGTACTTC.

CDR3 protein: CAWRGQGGGAEAFF. The CDR3 DNA reads as TGTGCCTGGAGAGGACAGGGGGGCGGCGCTGAAGCTTTCTTT. The rearrangement links TRBV30 to TRBJ1-1; 10 nucleotides agree with TRBD1. CDR1 is GTSNPN, CDR2 SVGIG, per germline (reference sequence). J gave up 6 bases and V 3 bases, and 7 bases lay outside the gene matches. CDR3 size: 14 residues. Full variable domain (missing parts from reference TRBV30 and TRBJ1-1): SQTIHQWPATLVQPVGSPLSLECTVEGTSNPNLYWYRQAAGRGLQLLFYSVGIGQISSEVPQNLSASRPQDRQFILSSKKLLLSDSGFYLCAWRGQGGGAEAFFGQGTRLTVV.

The V and J genes are TRBV11-2 and TRBJ2-1, with D perhaps TRBD1 or TRBD2 (5 bases each). CDR3 length: 13 residues. CDR1 SGHAT and CDR2 FQNNGV come from the germline V gene. Trimming shortened V by 5 bases and J by 6 bases, and 11 bases separated the two germline ends. CDR3 sequence: CASSPGTLNEQFF. CDR3 nucleotides: TGTGCCAGCAGCCCCGGGACCCTCAATGAGCAGTTCTTC.

The CDR3 protein is CASSFSNQPQHF. The CDR3, as DNA: TGTGCCAGCAGTTTCAGCAATCAGCCCCAGCATTTT. The chain uses TRBV27 and TRBJ1-5; D is unresolved. The germline gives CDR1 MNHEY, CDR2 SMNVEV (reference sequence). V was trimmed by 3 bases and J by 1 base, leaving 1 base between them. This CDR3 comprises 12 residues.

This chain connects TRBV30 to TRBJ1-1; D gene ambiguous. Germline V gene lookup returns CDR1 GTSNPN and CDR2 SVGIG (reference sequence). Trimming cost V 0 bases and J 2 bases, with 7 bases left between them. This CDR3 is built from 13 residues. This CDR3 is CAWSVSFNTEAFF. CDR3 DNA sequence: TGTGCCTGGAGTGTAAGTTTCAACACTGAAGCTTTCTTT.

The chain recombines TRBV25-1 with TRBJ1-1; D gene ambiguous. Trimming removed 6 bases at V and 2 bases at J, with 10 bases between. The CDR3 is made up of 13 amino acids. Germline CDR1 MGHDK, CDR2 SYGVNS. The CDR3 region is CASRQIINTEAFF. CDR3 nucleotides: TGTGCCAGCAGGCAGATAATAAACACTGAAGCTTTCTTT.

The chain recombines TRBV6-5 with TRBJ1-4; D is possibly TRBD1 (6 bases). CDR1 is MNHEY, CDR2 SVGAGI, per germline. Trimming shortened V by 8 bases and J by 8 bases, and 12 bases separated the two germline ends. The CDR3 runs 12 residues. The CDR3: CASGNRVEKLFF. The CDR3 region has the DNA TGTGCCAGCGGGAACAGGGTCGAAAAACTGTTTTTT.

The V gene is TRBV6-5, the J gene TRBJ2-5; D not certain. Trimming took off 0 bases at V and 1 base at J, with 6 bases between the two ends. The CDR3 is 14 residues long. Germline CDR1 reads MNHEY; CDR2 reads SVGAGI. The CDR3 DNA is TGTGCCAGCAGTTACTCGGCAGCCCAAGAGACCCAGTACTTC. Protein: CASSYSAAQETQYF.

This chain joins TRBV30 and TRBJ2-1, with a weak D call TRBD1 (5 bases). The CDR3 runs to 15 residues. Trimming left V 2 bases short and J 0 bases short, with 11 bases between. CDR1 is GTSNPN, CDR2 SVGIG, per germline (reference sequence). CDR3 region: CAWSPQGGSYNEQFF. The CDR3 DNA follows: TGTGCCTGGAGTCCCCAGGGTGGCTCCTACAATGAGCAGTTCTTC.

The V call is TRBV7-9, the J call TRBJ2-5, with TRBD2 identical over 8 bases. Germline CDR1 and CDR2: SEHNR and FQNEAQ (reference sequence). The trim removed 4 bases at V and 5 bases at J, leaving 0 bases unmatched. This CDR3 comprises 12 residues. The CDR3 DNA sequence: TGTGCCAGCAGCTGGACTAGCGAGACCCAGTACTTC. Protein: CASSWTSETQYF. Drawing the rest from reference TRBV7-9 and TRBJ2-5, the complete variable domain is DTGVSQNPRHKITKRGQNVTFRCDPISEHNRLYWYRQTLGQGPEFLTYFQNEAQLEKSRLLSDRFSAERPKGSFSTLEIQRTEQGDSAMYLCASSWTSETQYFGPGTRLLVL.

The V call is TRBV30, the J call TRBJ1-4, with a weak D call TRBD1 (5 bases). The length of the CDR3 is 15 residues. V was pared by 4 bases and J by 4 bases, with 16 bases between. CDR1 and CDR2 (germline): GTSNPN, SVGIG (reference sequence). CDR3 protein: CAWTKVGRFNEKLFF. The CDR3 DNA is TGTGCCTGGACCAAGGTGGGGCGGTTTAATGAAAAACTGTTTTTT.

The genes are TRBV30 and TRBJ2-3; D gene ambiguous. Germline V gene data show CDR1 as GTSNPN and CDR2 as SVGIG (reference sequence). Between the trimmed V and J ends, which lost 8 bases and 1 base, there was a span of 7 bases. This CDR3 has 11 residues. CDR3 DNA sequence: TGTGCCCATACGGGCACAGATACGCAGTATTTT. Its translation is CAHTGTDTQYF.

The chain recombines TRBV30 with TRBJ1-1; D is undetermined. Germline CDR1 GTSNPN, CDR2 SVGIG (reference sequence). The ends were cut back, 1 base at V and 3 bases at J, with 9 bases in the middle. This CDR3 spans 13 amino acids. Here the CDR3 DNA reads TGTGCCTGGAGTGACAGTTCCGACACTGAAGCTTTCTTT. The encoded protein is CAWSDSSDTEAFF.

The V and J genes are TRBV29-1 and TRBJ2-2; tentatively, D is TRBD1 (6 bases). The germline gives CDR1 SQVTM, CDR2 ANQGSEA. The CDR3 length is 14 residues. V dropped 4 bases and J dropped 0 bases, with 9 bases sitting between them. CDR3 in amino acids: CSVGDTSNTGELFF. The CDR3 DNA reads as TGCAGCGTTGGGGACACCTCGAACACCGGGGAGCTGTTTTTT.

V is TRBV5-1 and J is TRBJ2-7; D not resolved. V was cut by 0 bases and J by 5 bases, with 12 bases left in between. The CDR3 has 14 residues. CDR1 SGHRS and CDR2 YFSETQ come from the germline V gene. This CDR3 reads CASSLALGTHEQYF. CDR3 coding DNA: TGCGCCAGCAGCTTGGCACTGGGTACCCACGAGCAGTACTTC.

Only a few counts were recorded for this clone. This chain joins TRBV7-3 and TRBJ2-1; TRBD2 agrees at 9 bases. The CDR3 is 16 residues long. The germline gives CDR1 SGHTA, CDR2 FQGTGA. V dropped 5 bases and J dropped 2; count of bases not matched to a gene: 7. CDR3: CASSRSGGPPYNEQFF. For the CDR3, the DNA is TGTGCCAGCAGCCGTAGCGGGGGACCTCCCTACAATGAGCAGTTCTTC.

The chain recombines TRBV4-2 with TRBJ2-4; 12 bases are a match to TRBD2. Germline V gene sequence: CDR1 LGHNA, CDR2 YNFKEQ. This CDR3 contains 18 residues. V was clipped by 0 bases and J by 4 bases; unmatched bases: 7. For the CDR3, the DNA is TGTGCCAGCAGCCAAGATACTAGCGGGGGGCCGAGGAAAAACATTCAGTACTTC. It specifies CASSQDTSGGPRKNIQYF.

The chain carries TRBV18 and TRBJ2-1; D might be TRBD2 (5 bases). The V gene's germline CDR1 is KGHSH and CDR2 LQKENI. This CDR3 contains 16 residues. The V end was cut by 3 bases, the J end by 7 bases, with 19 bases between. CDR3 bases: TGTGCCAGCTCACCGTCGTGGCTAGCATTGAGGAATGAGCAGTTCTTC. Protein sequence: CASSPSWLALRNEQFF.

The CDR3 is CAWAGTLSGEQYF. In DNA, the CDR3 is TGTGCCTGGGCCGGGACACTATCTGGCGAGCAGTACTTC. The rearrangement uses TRBV30 and TRBJ2-7; D perhaps matches TRBD1 (6 bases). CDR1 and CDR2 (germline): GTSNPN, SVGIG (reference sequence). The CDR3 loop spans 13 amino acids. Between the trimmed V and J ends, which lost 5 bases and 6 bases, there was a span of 17 bases. The variable domain in full, completed from reference TRBV30 and TRBJ2-7, reads SQTIHQWPATLVQPVGSPLSLECTVEGTSNPNLYWYRQAAGRGLQLLFYSVGIGQISSEVPQNLSASRPQDRQFILSSKKLLLSDSGFYLCAWAGTLSGEQYFGPGTRLTVT.

This rearrangement joins TRBV30 to TRBJ2-3; D is unresolved. Germline V gene data show CDR1 as GTSNPN and CDR2 as SVGIG (reference sequence). This CDR3 has 13 amino acids. V dropped 0 bases and J dropped 7 bases, with 11 bases sitting between them. The CDR3 DNA sequence: TGTGCCTGGAGTGTACCCCCGGTAAATACGCAGTATTTT. Its protein is CAWSVPPVNTQYF.

The chain uses TRBV6-6 and TRBJ1-1, with D tentatively TRBD1 (6 bases). The CDR3 has 13 residues. Germline values: CDR1 MNHNY, CDR2 SVGAGI (reference sequence). Trimming removed 10 bases at V and 3 bases at J, with 15 bases between. The CDR3 sequence: CAIEGGGYTEAFF. The CDR3 DNA sequence: TGTGCCATCGAAGGGGGAGGCTACACTGAAGCTTTCTTT.

This clone turned up a few times. The chain uses TRBV25-1 and TRBJ1-5; 8 bases line up with TRBD1. V trimming: 3 bases; J trimming: 6 bases; junction bases outside the gene matches: 7. This CDR3 has 15 residues. Germline CDR1 reads MGHDK; CDR2 reads SYGVNS. For the CDR3, the DNA is TGTGCCAGCAGTGATTCCAGGGGGCCAGGTCAGCCCCAGCATTTT. It translates to CASSDSRGPGQPQHF.

V usage is TRBV7-9 and J usage is TRBJ1-5, with 8 positions matching TRBD1. V shed 6 bases and J 5 bases; nucleotides not matched to a gene: 9. The CDR3 runs to 15 residues. Germline-derived CDR1 and CDR2 are SEHNR and FQNEAQ (reference sequence). The CDR3 DNA reads TGTGCCAGCAGTGGACAGGGAACCTTACATCAGCCCCAGCATTTT. Amino acid sequence: CASSGQGTLHQPQHF.

The chain links TRBV25-1 to TRBJ1-6; no definite D call. Germline loops: CDR1 MGHDK, CDR2 SYGVNS. V was trimmed by 2 bases and J by 3 bases, leaving 14 bases between them. The CDR3 is made up of 17 amino acids. This CDR3 reads CASSERDHDGYNSPLHF. DNA for the CDR3: TGTGCCAGCAGTGAAAGAGACCATGACGGCTATAATTCACCCCTCCACTTT.